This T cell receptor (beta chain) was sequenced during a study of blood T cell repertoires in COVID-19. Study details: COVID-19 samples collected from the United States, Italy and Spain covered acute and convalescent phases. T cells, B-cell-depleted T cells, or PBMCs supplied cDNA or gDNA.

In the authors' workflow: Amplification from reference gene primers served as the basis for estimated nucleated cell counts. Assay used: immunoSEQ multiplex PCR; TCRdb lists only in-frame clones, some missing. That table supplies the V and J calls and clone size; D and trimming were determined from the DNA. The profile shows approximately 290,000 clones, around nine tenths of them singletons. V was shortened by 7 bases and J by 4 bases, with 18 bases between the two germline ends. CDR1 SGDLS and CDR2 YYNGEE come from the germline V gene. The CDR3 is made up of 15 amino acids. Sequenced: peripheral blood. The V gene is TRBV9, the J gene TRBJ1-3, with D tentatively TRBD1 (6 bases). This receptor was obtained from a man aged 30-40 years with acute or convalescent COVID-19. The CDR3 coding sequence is TGTGCCAGCGGACGAAACAGGGAGAGGGGAAACACCATATATTTT. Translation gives CASGRNRERGNTIYF.